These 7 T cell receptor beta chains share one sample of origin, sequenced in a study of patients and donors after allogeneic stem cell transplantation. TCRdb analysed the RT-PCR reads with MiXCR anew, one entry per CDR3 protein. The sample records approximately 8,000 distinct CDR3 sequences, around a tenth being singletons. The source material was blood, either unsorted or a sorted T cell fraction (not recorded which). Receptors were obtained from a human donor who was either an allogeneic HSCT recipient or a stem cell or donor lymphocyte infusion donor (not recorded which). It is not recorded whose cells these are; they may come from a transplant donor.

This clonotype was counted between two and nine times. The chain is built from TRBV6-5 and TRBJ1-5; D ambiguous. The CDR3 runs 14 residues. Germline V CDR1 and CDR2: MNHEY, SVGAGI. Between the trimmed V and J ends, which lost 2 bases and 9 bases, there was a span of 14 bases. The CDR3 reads CASSYGPLGWPQHF. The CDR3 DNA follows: TGTGCCAGCAGTTACGGACCTCTCGGCTGGCCCCAGCATTTT.

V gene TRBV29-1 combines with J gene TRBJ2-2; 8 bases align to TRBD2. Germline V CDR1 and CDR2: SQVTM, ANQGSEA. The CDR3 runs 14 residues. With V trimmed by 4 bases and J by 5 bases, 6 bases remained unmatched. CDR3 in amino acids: CSVVKLAGTGELFF. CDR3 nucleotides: TGCAGCGTTGTTAAGCTAGCGGGTACCGGGGAGCTGTTTTTT.

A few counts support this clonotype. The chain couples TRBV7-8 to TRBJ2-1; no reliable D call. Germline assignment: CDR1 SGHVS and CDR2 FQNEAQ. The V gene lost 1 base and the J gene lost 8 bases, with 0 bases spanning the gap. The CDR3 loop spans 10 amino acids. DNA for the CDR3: TGTGCCAGCAGCTTAGATGAGCAGTTCTTC. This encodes CASSLDEQFF.

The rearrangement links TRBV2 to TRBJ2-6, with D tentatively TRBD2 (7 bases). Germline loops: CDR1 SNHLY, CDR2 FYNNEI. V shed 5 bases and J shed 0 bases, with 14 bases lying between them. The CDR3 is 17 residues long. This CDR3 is CASSIEGGHSGANVLTF. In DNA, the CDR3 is TGTGCCAGCAGTATTGAGGGGGGGCACTCTGGGGCCAACGTCCTGACTTTC.

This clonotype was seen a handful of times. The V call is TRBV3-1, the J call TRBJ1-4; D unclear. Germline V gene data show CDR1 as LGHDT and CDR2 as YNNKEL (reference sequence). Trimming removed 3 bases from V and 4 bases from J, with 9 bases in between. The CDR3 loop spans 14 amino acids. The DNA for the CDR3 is TGTGCCAGCAGCCAGCGGACGGATAATGAAAAACTGTTTTTT. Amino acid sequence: CASSQRTDNEKLFF.

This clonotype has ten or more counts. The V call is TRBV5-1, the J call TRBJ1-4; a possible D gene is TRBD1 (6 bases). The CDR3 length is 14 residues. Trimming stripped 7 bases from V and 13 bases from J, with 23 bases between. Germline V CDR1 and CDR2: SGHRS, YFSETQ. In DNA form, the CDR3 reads TGCGCCAGCTGTAAGGACAGCACCGCCACTACACTGTTTTTT. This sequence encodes CASCKDSTATTLFF.

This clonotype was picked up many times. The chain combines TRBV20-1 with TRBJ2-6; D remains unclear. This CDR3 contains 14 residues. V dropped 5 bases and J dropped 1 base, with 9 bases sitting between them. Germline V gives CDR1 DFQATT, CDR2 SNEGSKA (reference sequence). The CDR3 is CSALKQSGANVLTF. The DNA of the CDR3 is TGCAGTGCTCTCAAGCAGTCTGGGGCCAACGTCCTGACTTTC.